Sequencing of this T cell receptor beta chain was carried out in a study of response to subunit inactivated influenza vaccine. TCRdb independently ran MiXCR on the RT-PCR reads; one entry per CDR3 protein. The sample includes about 620,000 distinct CDR3 sequences, over 9% of them seen just once. This clonotype was seen a handful of times. The CDR3 extends over 14 amino acids. Between the trimmed V and J ends, which lost 6 bases and 7 bases, there was a span of 13 bases. Looked up from germline, CDR1 is SGHTA and CDR2 is FQGNSA. These data also featured in a second study, about T cells expressing NK-cell markers. That study reports: Scientists made TCR beta cDNA using 5'RACE template switching with UMIs.

The chain combines TRBV7-2 with TRBJ1-6, with a tentative D call TRBD1 (5 bases). Sequencing used PBMCs from blood, obtained on the day of vaccination. This sequence was found in a middle-aged man who received an inactivated influenza vaccine. The CDR3 region is CASRFGTENSPLHF. The CDR3 DNA follows: TGTGCCAGCAGGTTCGGGACGGAGAATTCACCCCTCCACTTT. The full variable domain, its missing parts supplied by reference TRBV7-2 and TRBJ1-6, is GAGVSQSPSNKVTEKGKDVELRCDPISGHTALYWYRQSLGQGLEFLIYFQGNSAPDKSGLPSDRFSAERTGGSVSTLTIQRTQQEDSAVYLCASRFGTENSPLHFGNGTRLTVT.